Shown below are 10 T cell receptor beta chains from a single sample sequenced in a study of shared clonotypes between healthy human individuals. Repertoires were generated with immunoSEQ multiplex PCR, while TCRdb's copy carries only in-frame clones and drops some. The sample gives 660,000 or so clones, about 96% of which show up once; about 0.11% is in the top ten. Positive CCR7 selection of CD45RO-negative cells yielded the naive CD8 cells, and terminally differentiated effector memory CD45RA+ cells were excluded. The sample taken for sequencing was naive CD8+ T cells sorted from blood. The receptors originated from a woman between 25 and 40 years old in good health.

Comments on this clone: The identical CDR3 is also encoded by other nucleotide sequences in the sample. The chain combines TRBV7-8 with TRBJ2-7; 12 bases are shared with TRBD2. The CDR3 runs 14 residues. The V segment lost 6 bases and the J segment 4 bases; nucleotides outside the gene matches: 4. Germline CDR1 SGHVS, CDR2 FQNEAQ. CDR3 nucleotides: TGTGCCAGCAGTCCCGGGACTAGCGGGTACGAGCAGTACTTC. It yields the protein CASSPGTSGYEQYF.

This sequence joins TRBV2 and TRBJ2-7; D may match TRBD1 or TRBD2 (6 bases each). CDR1 and CDR2 from the germline V gene are SNHLY and FYNNEI. CDR3 length: 18 residues. V dropped 0 bases and J dropped 5 bases, with 23 bases sitting between them. CDR3 amino acids: CASSEAQGRGASWHEQYF. DNA for the CDR3: TGTGCCAGCAGTGAAGCACAGGGAAGGGGGGCATCCTGGCACGAGCAGTACTTC.

Regarding this clone: A read error is possible here, since a much larger clone lies one base away. The genes are TRBV7-9 and TRBJ2-5; D not resolved. The DNA matches TRBJ2-7 better at its end, which makes the J call doubtful. The CDR3 contains 11 residues. CDR1 is SEHNR, CDR2 FQNEAQ, per germline (reference sequence). CDR3 region: CASSLDYEQYF. The CDR3, as DNA: TGTGCCAGCAGCTTAGACTACGAGCAGTACTTC.

The V call is TRBV11-2, the J call TRBJ2-1, with D unresolved. The V end lost 2 bases, the J end lost 8 bases, and 13 bases lay between the germline ends. Germline CDR1 reads SGHAT; CDR2 reads FQNNGV. There are 14 residues in the CDR3. The CDR3 DNA sequence: TGTGCCAGCAGCTTACTGACCCAGCACTATGAGCAGTTCTTC. It codes for CASSLLTQHYEQFF.

This rearrangement joins TRBV27 to TRBJ2-5; a weak D match, TRBD2 (6 bases). The J call may be faulty, since TRBJ2-7 better matches the DNA end. Germline CDR1 MNHEY, CDR2 SMNVEV (reference sequence). This CDR3 spans 11 amino acids. In DNA, the CDR3 is TGTGCCAGCAGGGGGAGGTACGAGCAGTACTTC. Its translation is CASRGRYEQYF.

The V call is TRBV19, the J call TRBJ2-5, with a tentative D call TRBD2 (5 bases). The CDR3 is 15 amino acids. Germline assignment: CDR1 LNHDA and CDR2 SQIVND (reference sequence). V was cut by 3 bases and J by 5 bases, with 16 bases left in between. The CDR3 here is CASSIFPGVGETQYF. The CDR3 DNA is TGTGCCAGTAGTATTTTCCCCGGGGTAGGGGAGACCCAGTACTTC. The entire variable domain, with the rest obtained from reference TRBV19 and TRBJ2-5, is as follows: DGGITQSPKYLFRKEGQNVTLSCEQNLNHDAMYWYRQDPGQGLRLIYYSQIVNDFQKGDIAEGYSVSREKKESFPLTVTSAQKNPTAFYLCASSIFPGVGETQYFGPGTRLLVL.

V and J are TRBV5-1 and TRBJ1-5, with a tentative D call TRBD1 (5 bases). CDR1 is SGHRS and CDR2 is YFSETQ in the germline V gene. This CDR3 contains 15 residues. The V end was cut by 4 bases, the J end by 7 bases, with 18 bases between. The CDR3 protein is CASSIDSGGVQPQHF. As DNA, the CDR3 is TGCGCCAGCAGCATCGACAGCGGCGGTGTACAGCCCCAGCATTTT.

The chain employs TRBV6-1 and TRBJ2-7; TRBD1 aligns across 9 bases. The CDR3 has 15 amino acids. V trimming: 0 bases; J trimming: 3 bases; junction bases outside the gene matches: 3. The germline V gene encodes CDR1 MNHNS and CDR2 SASEGT. The CDR3 loop is CASSEARQGGYEQYF. DNA of the CDR3: TGTGCCAGCAGTGAAGCCCGACAGGGGGGCTACGAGCAGTACTTC.

This chain uses TRBV2 with TRBJ1-5; the D is unclear. Germline V lookup: CDR1 SNHLY, CDR2 FYNNEI. The CDR3 spans 16 residues. The V and J ends lost 5 bases and 0 bases respectively, with 14 bases between them. The CDR3 region has the DNA TGTGCCAGCAGTCTAGTAGACTTAGATAGCAATCAGCCCCAGCATTTT. Residues: CASSLVDLDSNQPQHF.

V gene TRBV11-2 combines with J gene TRBJ2-3; D gene ambiguous. In germline, CDR1 is SGHAT, CDR2 FQNNGV. Trimming left V 2 bases short and J 9 bases short, with 6 bases between. CDR3 length equals 11 residues. The CDR3 region is CASSLSWTQYF. The CDR3 DNA sequence: TGTGCCAGCAGCTTATCCTGGACGCAGTATTTT.